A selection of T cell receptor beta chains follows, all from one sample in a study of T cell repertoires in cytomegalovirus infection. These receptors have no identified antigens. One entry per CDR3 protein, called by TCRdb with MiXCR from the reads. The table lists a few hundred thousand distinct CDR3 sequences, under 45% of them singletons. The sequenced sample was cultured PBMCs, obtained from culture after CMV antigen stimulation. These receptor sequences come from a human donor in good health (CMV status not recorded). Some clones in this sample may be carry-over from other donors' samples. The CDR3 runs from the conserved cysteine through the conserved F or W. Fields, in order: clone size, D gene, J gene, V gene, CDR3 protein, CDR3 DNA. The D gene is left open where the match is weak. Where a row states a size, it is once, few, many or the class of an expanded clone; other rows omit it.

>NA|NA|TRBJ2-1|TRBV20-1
CSASTGGVYNEQFF
TGCAGTGCTAGCACAGGGGGGGTCTACAATGAGCAGTTCTTC
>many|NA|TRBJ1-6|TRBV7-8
CASSLFHRDNSPLHF
TGTGCCAGCAGCTTATTCCACAGGGATAATTCACCCCTCCACTTT
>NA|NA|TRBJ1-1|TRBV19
CASTPPGRNTEAFF
TGTGCCAGTACCCCCCCAGGGCGGAACACTGAAGCTTTCTTT
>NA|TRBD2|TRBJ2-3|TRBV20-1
CSAQSAGGRSDTQYF
TGCAGTGCCCAAAGTGCGGGGGGGAGGTCAGATACGCAGTATTTT
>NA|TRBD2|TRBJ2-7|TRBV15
CATSSLGGRYREQYF
TGTGCCACCAGCTCCTTGGGGGGGAGGTACCGCGAGCAGTACTTC
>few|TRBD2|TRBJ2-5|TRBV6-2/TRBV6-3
CASTQGLAGEGETQYF
TGTGCCAGCACCCAGGGGCTAGCGGGGGAGGGGGAGACCCAGTACTTC
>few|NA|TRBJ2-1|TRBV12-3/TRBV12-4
CASSLWGAGEQFF
TGTGCCAGCAGTTTATGGGGGGCCGGTGAGCAGTTCTTC
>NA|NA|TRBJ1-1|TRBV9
CASSPQAAAGAFF
TGTGCCAGCAGCCCCCAGGCGGCTGCTGGAGCTTTCTTT
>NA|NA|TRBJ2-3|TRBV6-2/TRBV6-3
CASSSPGATDTQYF
TGTGCCAGCAGTTCCCCGGGAGCGACAGATACGCAGTATTTT
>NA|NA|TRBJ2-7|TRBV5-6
CASTQTGKAYEQYF
TGTGCCAGCACTCAAACAGGGAAGGCCTACGAGCAGTACTTC
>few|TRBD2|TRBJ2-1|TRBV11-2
CASSPPAGGPVYEQFF
TGTGCCAGCAGCCCCCCAGCGGGAGGGCCGGTATATGAGCAGTTCTTC
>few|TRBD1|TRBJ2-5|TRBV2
CASRGDTGGGETQYF
TGTGCCAGCAGAGGGGATACAGGGGGCGGAGAGACCCAGTACTTC
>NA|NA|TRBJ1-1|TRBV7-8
CASSVRGVNTEAFF
TGTGCCAGCAGCGTCAGGGGAGTGAACACTGAAGCTTTCTTT
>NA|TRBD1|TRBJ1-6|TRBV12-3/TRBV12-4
CASSYGQDRINSPLHF
TGTGCCAGCAGTTACGGACAGGATAGAATTAATTCACCCCTCCACTTT
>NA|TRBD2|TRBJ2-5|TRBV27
CASKERGGLGETQYF
TGTGCCAGCAAGGAGCGGGGGGGCCTCGGGGAGACCCAGTACTTC
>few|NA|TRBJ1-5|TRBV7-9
CASSLGRLGTAREPQHF
TGTGCCAGCAGCTTAGGACGCCTGGGAACCGCGCGGGAGCCCCAGCATTTT
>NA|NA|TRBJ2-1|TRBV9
CASSALGRRYNEQFF
TGTGCCAGCAGCGCCCTAGGGCGGAGGTACAATGAGCAGTTCTTC
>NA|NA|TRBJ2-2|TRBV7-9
CASPTLGQDTGELFF
TGTGCCAGCCCGACTCTGGGGCAGGACACCGGGGAGCTGTTTTTT
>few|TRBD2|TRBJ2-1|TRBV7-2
CASSLLSGASGYNEQFF
TGTGCCAGCAGCTTATTATCCGGGGCTAGCGGGTACAATGAGCAGTTCTTC
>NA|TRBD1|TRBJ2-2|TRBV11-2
CASSLVQGADTGELFF
TGTGCCAGCAGCTTAGTTCAGGGGGCGGACACCGGGGAGCTGTTTTTT
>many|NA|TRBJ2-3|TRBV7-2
CASSLARGASTDTQYF
TGTGCCAGCAGCTTGGCCCGCGGGGCCAGCACAGATACGCAGTATTTT
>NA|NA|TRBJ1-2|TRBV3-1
CASSQGTQRTGYTF
TGTGCCAGCAGCCAAGGGACTCAACGCACTGGCTACACCTTC
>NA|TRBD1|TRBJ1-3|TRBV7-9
CASSYGQGASANTIYF
TGTGCCAGCAGCTATGGACAGGGGGCTTCGGCAAACACCATATATTTT
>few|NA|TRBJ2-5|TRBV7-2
CASSQMEGGTQYF
TGTGCCAGCAGCCAAATGGAGGGGGGGACCCAGTACTTC
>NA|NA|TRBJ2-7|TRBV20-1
CSARKGSAYEQYF
TGCAGTGCTAGAAAGGGCTCCGCCTACGAGCAGTACTTC
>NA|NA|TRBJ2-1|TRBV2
CASSENRDNEQFF
TGTGCCAGCAGTGAAAATCGGGACAATGAGCAGTTCTTC
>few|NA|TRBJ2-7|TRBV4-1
CASSHPGLSYEQYF
TGCGCCAGCAGCCACCCGGGACTGAGCTACGAGCAGTACTTC
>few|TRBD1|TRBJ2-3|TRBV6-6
CASTYSTGATDTQYF
TGTGCCAGCACCTACTCTACAGGGGCAACAGATACGCAGTATTTT
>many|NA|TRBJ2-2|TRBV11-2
CASSSSDRGDKELFF
TGTGCCAGCAGCTCATCCGACCGGGGGGACAAGGAGCTGTTTTTT
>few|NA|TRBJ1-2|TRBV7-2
CASSFGASATGYTF
TGTGCCAGCAGCTTCGGTGCCTCGGCAACCGGCTACACCTTC
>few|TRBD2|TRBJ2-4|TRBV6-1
CAISMTAGGLNIQYF
TGTGCCATCTCCATGACTGCGGGAGGCTTAAACATTCAGTACTTC
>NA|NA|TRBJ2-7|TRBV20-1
CSASPTGTYEQYF
TGCAGTGCTAGCCCTACAGGAACCTACGAGCAGTACTTC
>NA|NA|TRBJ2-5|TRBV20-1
CSARDPRRFQETQYF
TGCAGTGCTAGAGATCCAAGACGCTTCCAAGAGACCCAGTACTTC
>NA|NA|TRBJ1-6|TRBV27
CASSGGVVGGSPLHF
TGTGCCAGCAGCGGGGGGGTCGTGGGAGGGTCACCCCTCCACTTT
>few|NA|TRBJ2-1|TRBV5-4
CASSLKDNEQFF
TGTGCCAGCAGCTTGAAGGACAATGAGCAGTTCTTC
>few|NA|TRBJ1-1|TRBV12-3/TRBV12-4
CASGNRAEAFF
TGTGCCAGCGGAAACAGGGCTGAAGCTTTCTTT
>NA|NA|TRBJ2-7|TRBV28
CASSLPGSLFYEQYF
TGTGCCAGCAGTTTACCCGGGAGTCTCTTCTACGAGCAGTACTTC
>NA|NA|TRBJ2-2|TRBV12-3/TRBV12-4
CASSSDQTGELFF
TGTGCCAGCAGTTCCGACCAGACCGGGGAGCTGTTTTTT
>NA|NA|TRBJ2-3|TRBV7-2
CALGPTSTDTQYF
TGTGCCCTCGGGCCTACTAGCACAGATACGCAGTATTTT
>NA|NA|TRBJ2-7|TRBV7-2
CASSLDPLVREQYF
TGTGCCAGCAGCCTAGACCCTCTGGTCCGCGAGCAGTACTTC
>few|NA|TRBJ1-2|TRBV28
CASSPLFYGYTF
TGTGCCAGCAGTCCACTTTTCTATGGCTACACCTTC
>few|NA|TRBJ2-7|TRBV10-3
CAISDPSTPGNEQYF
TGTGCCATCAGTGACCCCTCGACCCCAGGGAACGAGCAGTACTTC
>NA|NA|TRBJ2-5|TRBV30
CAWSVGGETQYF
TGTGCCTGGAGTGTTGGGGGAGAGACCCAGTACTTC
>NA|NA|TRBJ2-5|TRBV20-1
CSARDRLIPETQYF
TGCAGTGCTAGAGATCGATTGATACCGGAGACCCAGTACTTC
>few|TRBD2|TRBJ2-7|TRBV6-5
CASSKAGGQYEQYF
TGTGCCAGCAGCAAAGCGGGGGGGCAGTACGAGCAGTACTTC